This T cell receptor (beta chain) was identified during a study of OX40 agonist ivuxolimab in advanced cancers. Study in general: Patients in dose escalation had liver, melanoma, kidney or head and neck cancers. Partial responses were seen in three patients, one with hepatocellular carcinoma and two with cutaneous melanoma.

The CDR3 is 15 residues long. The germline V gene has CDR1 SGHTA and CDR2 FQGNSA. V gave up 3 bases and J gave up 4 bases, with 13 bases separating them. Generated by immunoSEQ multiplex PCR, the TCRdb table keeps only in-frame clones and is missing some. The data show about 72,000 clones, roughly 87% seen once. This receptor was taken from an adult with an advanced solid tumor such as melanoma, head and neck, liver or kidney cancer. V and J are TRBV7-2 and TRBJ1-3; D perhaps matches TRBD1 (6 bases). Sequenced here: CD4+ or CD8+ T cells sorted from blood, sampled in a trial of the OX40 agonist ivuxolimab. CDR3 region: CASSFAQGRGNTIYF. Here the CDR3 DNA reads TGTGCCAGCAGCTTCGCACAGGGTCGGGGAAACACCATATATTTT.